The rows below give T cell receptor beta chains drawn from one sample of a study of blood T cell repertoires in COVID-19. Assay: immunoSEQ multiplex PCR; the TCRdb copy retains only in-frame clones and omits some. The profile shows about 290,000 clones, roughly 88% of them singletons. Material for sequencing was peripheral blood. These receptors all stem from a woman in her 30s with active or convalescent COVID-19. CDR3s include the opening cysteine and the closing phenylalanine or tryptophan. The order of the fields is CDR3 length, V gene, J gene, D gene, clone size, CDR3 protein, CDR3 DNA. A D gene is named only where the DNA matches it firmly. Expanded clones get a size class; other rows say once, few or many, or leave the size out.

>13|TRBV27|TRBJ1-5|.|.
CASSLGRGQPQHF
TGTGCCAGCAGTTTGGGCAGGGGACAGCCCCAGCATTTT
>15|TRBV19|TRBJ1-3|.|.
CASSFLQAGGNTIYF
TGTGCCAGTAGTTTTCTCCAGGCTGGCGGAAACACCATATATTTT
>18|TRBV4-3|TRBJ2-3|.|.
CASSQDSTMRTGTDTQYF
TGCGCCAGCAGCCAAGATTCCACCATGCGAACCGGCACAGATACGCAGTATTTT
>16|TRBV9|TRBJ1-2|.|.
CASSVASAGEAYGYTF
TGTGCCAGCAGCGTAGCTTCAGCGGGTGAGGCCTATGGCTACACCTTC
>15|TRBV5-1|TRBJ1-5|TRBD1|.
CASSLESGGIQPQHF
TGCGCCAGCAGCTTGGAGTCAGGGGGCATTCAGCCCCAGCATTTT
>15|TRBV4-1|TRBJ1-4|TRBD1|.
CASSLIDRESEKLFF
TGCGCCAGCAGCCTAATCGACAGGGAGAGTGAAAAACTGTTTTTT
>14|TRBV7-2|TRBJ1-4|TRBD1|.
CASSQGGGNEKLFF
TGTGCCAGCAGCCAGGGGGGCGGTAATGAAAAACTGTTTTTT
>14|TRBV5-4|TRBJ2-1|TRBD2|.
CASSPGGGRNEQFF
TGTGCCAGCAGCCCCGGGGGGGGGAGAAATGAGCAGTTCTTC
>16|TRBV5-1|TRBJ2-2|TRBD1|.
CASSLQQGAYSGELFF
TGCGCCAGCAGCTTACAACAGGGGGCGTATAGCGGGGAGCTGTTTTTT
>17|TRBV2|TRBJ2-2|TRBD2|.
CASREGSGGGHTGELFF
TGTGCCAGCAGAGAGGGGTCCGGGGGGGGACACACCGGGGAGCTGTTTTTT
>13|TRBV7-9|TRBJ1-2|TRBD1|.
CASSRPGQDGYTF
TGTGCCAGCAGCCGACCGGGACAGGATGGCTACACCTTC
>13|TRBV24-1|TRBJ2-1|TRBD1|.
CATRGTGGNEQFF
TGTGCCACCAGGGGGACAGGGGGCAATGAGCAGTTCTTC
>15|TRBV6-2/TRBV6-3|TRBJ1-5|TRBD1|few
CASSYYRGSNQPQHF
TGTGCCAGCAGCTATTACAGGGGTAGCAATCAGCCCCAGCATTTT
>15|TRBV19|TRBJ2-7|TRBD1|.
CASSPGTGPAYEQYF
TGTGCCAGTAGTCCAGGGACAGGGCCCGCCTACGAGCAGTACTTC
>15|TRBV6-6|TRBJ1-2|TRBD1|.
CASSPLRGQGYGYTF
TGTGCCAGCAGTCCTCTTAGGGGGCAGGGCTATGGCTACACCTTC
>16|TRBV6-5|TRBJ1-1|.|.
CASSYSSGQMNTEAFF
TGTGCCAGCAGTTACTCGTCCGGACAGATGAACACTGAAGCTTTCTTT
>15|TRBV14|TRBJ1-2|.|.
CASSQVGGGLGGYTF
TGTGCCAGCAGCCAAGTCGGAGGCGGGCTTGGGGGCTACACCTTC
>13|TRBV12-3/TRBV12-4|TRBJ1-1|.|.
CASNSHTNTEAFF
TGTGCCAGCAATTCCCACACCAACACTGAAGCTTTCTTT
>14|TRBV7-9|TRBJ1-2|TRBD1|.
CASSSPGGNYGYTF
TGTGCCAGCAGCTCCCCAGGGGGCAACTATGGCTACACCTTC
>12|TRBV24-1|TRBJ1-2|.|.
CATSDLSDGYTF
TGTGCCACCAGTGATTTGTCCGATGGCTACACCTTC
>15|TRBV7-2|TRBJ2-5|.|.
CASSLDPGRGETQYF
TGTGCCAGCAGCTTAGACCCAGGGCGAGGAGAGACCCAGTACTTC
>11|TRBV29-1|TRBJ1-2|.|.
CSISRIYGYTF
TGCAGTATTTCTAGAATCTATGGCTACACCTTC
>16|TRBV5-6|TRBJ1-3|TRBD1|.
CASSLEAGTGGNTIYF
TGTGCCAGCAGCCTAGAAGCCGGGACAGGGGGAAACACCATATATTTT
>15|TRBV6-1|TRBJ2-5|TRBD2|.
CASSDGGALRETQYF
TGTGCCAGCAGTGACGGGGGGGCCTTACGGGAGACCCAGTACTTC
>19|TRBV13|TRBJ1-2|.|.
CASSLHRPGFIGKNYGYTF
TGTGCCAGCAGCTTACACCGGCCGGGGTTTATTGGGAAAAACTATGGCTACACCTTC
>14|TRBV2|TRBJ2-3|TRBD2|.
CASSVEAGADTQYF
TGTGCCAGCAGTGTTGAAGCGGGGGCAGATACGCAGTATTTT
>17|TRBV18|TRBJ2-1|TRBD2|.
CASSPPGSSGGGNEQFF
TGTGCCAGCTCACCACCCGGGAGTAGCGGGGGGGGCAATGAGCAGTTCTTC
>17|TRBV3-1/TRBV3-2|TRBJ2-7|TRBD2|.
CASSQGLAAISSYEQYF
TGTGCCAGCAGTCAGGGACTAGCGGCCATAAGCTCCTACGAGCAGTACTTC
>13|TRBV5-1|TRBJ1-2|TRBD1|once
CASSVDRDYGYTF
TGCGCCAGCAGCGTGGACAGGGACTATGGCTACACCTTC
>15|TRBV7-9|TRBJ2-3|.|.
CASSSTGMIEDTQYF
TGTGCCAGCAGCTCGACCGGGATGATAGAGGATACGCAGTATTTT
>16|TRBV5-4|TRBJ2-7|TRBD1|.
CASSLMTGEGTYEQYF
TGTGCCAGCAGCCTGATGACAGGGGAAGGGACCTACGAGCAGTACTTC
>15|TRBV5-1|TRBJ1-1|.|.
CASSLITGTNTEAFF
TGCGCCAGCAGCTTGATAACAGGGACGAACACTGAAGCTTTCTTT
>14|TRBV30|TRBJ2-7|TRBD1|.
CAWSGGDRYYEQYF
TGTGCCTGGAGTGGGGGGGACAGGTACTACGAGCAGTACTTC
>16|TRBV4-1|TRBJ1-6|.|.
CASSQAVLEWSSPLHF
TGCGCCAGCAGCCAAGCGGTGCTGGAGTGGTCTTCACCCCTCCACTTT
>15|TRBV5-4|TRBJ2-5|.|.
CASSLIDPGGETQYF
TGTGCCAGCAGCTTGATCGACCCGGGCGGGGAGACCCAGTACTTC
>13|TRBV7-6|TRBJ1-2|.|.
CASSPKQGYGYTF
TGTGCCAGCAGCCCGAAGCAGGGGTATGGCTACACCTTC
>14|TRBV10-3|TRBJ1-4|TRBD1|.
CAIRGTGENEKLFF
TGTGCCATCAGGGGGACAGGAGAAAATGAAAAACTGTTTTTT